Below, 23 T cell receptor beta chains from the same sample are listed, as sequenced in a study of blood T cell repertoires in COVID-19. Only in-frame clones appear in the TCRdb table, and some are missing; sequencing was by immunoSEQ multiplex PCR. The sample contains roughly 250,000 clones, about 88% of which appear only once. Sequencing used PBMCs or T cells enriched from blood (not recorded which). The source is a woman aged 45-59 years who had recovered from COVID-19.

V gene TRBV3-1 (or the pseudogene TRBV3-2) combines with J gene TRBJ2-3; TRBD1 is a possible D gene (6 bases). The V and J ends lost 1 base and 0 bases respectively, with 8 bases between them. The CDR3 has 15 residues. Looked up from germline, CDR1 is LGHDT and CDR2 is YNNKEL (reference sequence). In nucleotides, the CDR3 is TGTGCCAGCAGCCAAGTGGACAGTAGCACAGATACGCAGTATTTT. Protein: CASSQVDSSTDTQYF.

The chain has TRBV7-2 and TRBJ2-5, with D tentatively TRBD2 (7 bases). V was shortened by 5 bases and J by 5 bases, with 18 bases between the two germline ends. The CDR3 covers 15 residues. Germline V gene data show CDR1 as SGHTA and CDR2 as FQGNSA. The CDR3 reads CASSQGGEPGETQYF. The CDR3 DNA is TGTGCCAGCAGCCAAGGGGGGGAGCCGGGGGAGACCCAGTACTTC.

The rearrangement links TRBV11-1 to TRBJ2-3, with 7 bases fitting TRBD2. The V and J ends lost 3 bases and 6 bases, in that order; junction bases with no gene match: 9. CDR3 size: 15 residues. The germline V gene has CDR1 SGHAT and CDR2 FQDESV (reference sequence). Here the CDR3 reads CASSFPGTIEDTQYF. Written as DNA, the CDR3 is TGTGCCAGCAGCTTTCCCGGGACTATTGAGGATACGCAGTATTTT.

CDR3 in DNA: TGTGCCAGTAGTATATCACTAGCGGGAGCTGTGCAGTACTTC. Encoded protein: CASSISLAGAVQYF. The chain is built from TRBV19 and TRBJ2-7, with 11 bases matching TRBD2. The V and J ends lost 2 bases and 9 bases, in that order; junction bases with no gene match: 6. Germline lookup yields CDR1 LNHDA and CDR2 SQIVND (reference sequence). CDR3 length: 14 residues.

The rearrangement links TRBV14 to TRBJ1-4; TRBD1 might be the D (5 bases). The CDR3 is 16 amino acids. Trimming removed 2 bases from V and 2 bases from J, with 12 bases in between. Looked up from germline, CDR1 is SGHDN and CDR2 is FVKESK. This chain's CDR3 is CASSQHTGVTNEKLFF. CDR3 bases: TGTGCCAGCAGCCAACACACGGGGGTGACTAATGAAAAACTGTTTTTT.

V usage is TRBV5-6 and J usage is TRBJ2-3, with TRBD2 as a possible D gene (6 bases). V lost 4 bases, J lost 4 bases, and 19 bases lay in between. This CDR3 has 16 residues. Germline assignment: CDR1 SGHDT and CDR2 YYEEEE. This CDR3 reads CASSPRSTSSADTQYF. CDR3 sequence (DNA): TGTGCCAGCAGCCCCCGATCGACTAGTTCGGCAGATACGCAGTATTTT.

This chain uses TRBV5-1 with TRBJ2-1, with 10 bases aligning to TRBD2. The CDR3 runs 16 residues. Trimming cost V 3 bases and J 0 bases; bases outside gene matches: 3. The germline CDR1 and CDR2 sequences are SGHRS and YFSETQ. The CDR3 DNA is TGCGCCAGCAGCTGGACTAGCGGTAGCTCCTACAATGAGCAGTTCTTC. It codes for CASSWTSGSSYNEQFF.

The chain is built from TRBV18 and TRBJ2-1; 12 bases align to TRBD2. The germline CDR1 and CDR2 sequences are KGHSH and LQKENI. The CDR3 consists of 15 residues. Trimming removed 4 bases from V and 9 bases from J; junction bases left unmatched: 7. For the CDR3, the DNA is TGTGCCAGCTCACTAGGACTAGCGGGATCGTCTGAGCAGTTCTTC. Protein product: CASSLGLAGSSEQFF.

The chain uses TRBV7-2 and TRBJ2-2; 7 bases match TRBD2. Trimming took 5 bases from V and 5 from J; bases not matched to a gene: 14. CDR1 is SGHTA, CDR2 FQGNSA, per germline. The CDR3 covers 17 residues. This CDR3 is CASSQGLAGGGTGELFF. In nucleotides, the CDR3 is TGTGCCAGCAGCCAAGGTTTAGCGGGCGGCGGAACCGGGGAGCTGTTTTTT. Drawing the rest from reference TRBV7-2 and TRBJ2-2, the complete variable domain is GAGVSQSPSNKVTEKGKDVELRCDPISGHTALYWYRQSLGQGLEFLIYFQGNSAPDKSGLPSDRFSAERTGGSVSTLTIQRTQQEDSAVYLCASSQGLAGGGTGELFFGEGSRLTVL.

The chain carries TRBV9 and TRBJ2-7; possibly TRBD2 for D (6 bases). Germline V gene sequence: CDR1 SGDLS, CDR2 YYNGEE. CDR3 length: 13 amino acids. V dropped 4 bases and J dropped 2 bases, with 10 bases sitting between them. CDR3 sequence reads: CASSSGLTYEQYF. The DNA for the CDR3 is TGTGCCAGCAGCTCGGGACTTACCTACGAGCAGTACTTC. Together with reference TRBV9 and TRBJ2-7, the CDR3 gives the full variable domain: DSGVTQTPKHLITATGQRVTLRCSPRSGDLSVYWYQQSLDQGLQFLIQYYNGEERAKGNILERFSAQQFPDLHSELNLSSLELGDSALYFCASSSGLTYEQYFGPGTRLTVT.

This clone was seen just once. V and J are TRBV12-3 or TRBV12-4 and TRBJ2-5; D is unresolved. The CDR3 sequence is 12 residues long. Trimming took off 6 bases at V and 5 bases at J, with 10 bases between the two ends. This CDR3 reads CASSLIEETQYF. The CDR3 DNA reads TGTGCCAGCAGCCTCATTGAGGAGACCCAGTACTTC.

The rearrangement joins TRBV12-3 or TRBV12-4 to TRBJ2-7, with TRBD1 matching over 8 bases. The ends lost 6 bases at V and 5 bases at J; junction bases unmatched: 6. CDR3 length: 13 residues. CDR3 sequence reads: CASSRDRKNEQYF. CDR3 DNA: TGTGCCAGCAGCAGGGACAGGAAGAACGAGCAGTACTTC.

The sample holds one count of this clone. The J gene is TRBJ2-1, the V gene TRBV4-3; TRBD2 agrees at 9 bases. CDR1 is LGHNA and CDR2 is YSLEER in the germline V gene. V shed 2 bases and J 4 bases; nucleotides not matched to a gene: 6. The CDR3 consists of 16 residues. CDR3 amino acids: CASSQSNSGSYNEQFF. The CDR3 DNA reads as TGCGCCAGCAGCCAATCCAATAGCGGGAGTTACAATGAGCAGTTCTTC.

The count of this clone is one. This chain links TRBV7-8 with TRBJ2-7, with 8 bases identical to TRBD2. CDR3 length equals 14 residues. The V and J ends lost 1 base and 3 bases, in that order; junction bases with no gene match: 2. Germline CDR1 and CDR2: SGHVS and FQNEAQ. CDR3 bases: TGTGCCAGCAGCTTAGGGGGGACTAGCTACGAGCAGTACTTC. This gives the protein CASSLGGTSYEQYF.

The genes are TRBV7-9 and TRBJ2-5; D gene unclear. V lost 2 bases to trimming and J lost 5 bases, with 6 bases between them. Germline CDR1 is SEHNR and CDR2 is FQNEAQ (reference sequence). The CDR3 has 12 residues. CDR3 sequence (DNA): TGTGCCAGCAGCTTATATATCGAGACCCAGTACTTC. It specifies CASSLYIETQYF.

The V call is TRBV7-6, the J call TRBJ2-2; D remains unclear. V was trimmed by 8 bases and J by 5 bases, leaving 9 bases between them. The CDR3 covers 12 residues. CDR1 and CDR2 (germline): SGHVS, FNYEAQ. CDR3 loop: CASRAWTGELFF. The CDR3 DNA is TGTGCCAGCCGAGCGTGGACCGGGGAGCTGTTTTTT.

The CDR3 DNA is TGTGCCAGCATCGATCGGGGGGCATACGAGCAGTACTTC. It is translated as CASIDRGAYEQYF. The chain is built from TRBV28 and TRBJ2-7, with D tentatively TRBD2 (7 bases). With 7 bases removed from V and 4 bases from J, the gap between germline ends came to 14 bases. CDR3 size: 13 residues. Germline CDR1 and CDR2: MDHEN and SYDVKM.

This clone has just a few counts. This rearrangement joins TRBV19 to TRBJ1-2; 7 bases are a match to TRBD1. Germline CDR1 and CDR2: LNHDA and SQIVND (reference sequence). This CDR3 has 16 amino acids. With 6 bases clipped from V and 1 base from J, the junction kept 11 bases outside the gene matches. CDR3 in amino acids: CASSSIRDSFNYGYTF. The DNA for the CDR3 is TGTGCCAGTAGCTCCATCCGGGACAGCTTTAACTATGGCTACACCTTC.

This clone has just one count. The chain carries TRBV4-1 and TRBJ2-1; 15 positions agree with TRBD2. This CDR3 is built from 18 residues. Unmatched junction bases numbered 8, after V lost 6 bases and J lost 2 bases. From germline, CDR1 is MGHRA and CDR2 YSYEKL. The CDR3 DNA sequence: TGCGCCAGCAGTAGGGGACTAGCGGGAGGTAGGGCCTACAATGAGCAGTTCTTC. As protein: CASSRGLAGGRAYNEQFF.

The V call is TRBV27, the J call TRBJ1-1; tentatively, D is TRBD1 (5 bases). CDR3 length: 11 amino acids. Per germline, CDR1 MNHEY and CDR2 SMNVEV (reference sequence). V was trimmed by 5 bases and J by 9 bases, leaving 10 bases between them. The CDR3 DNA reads TGTGCCAGCAGTGGGCAGGGAAAAGCTTTCTTT. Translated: CASSGQGKAFF.

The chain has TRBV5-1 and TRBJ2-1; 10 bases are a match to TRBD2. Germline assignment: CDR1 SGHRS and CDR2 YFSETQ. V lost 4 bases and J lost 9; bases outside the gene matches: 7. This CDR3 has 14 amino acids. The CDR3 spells CASSPIAGGSEQFF. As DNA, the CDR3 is TGCGCCAGCAGCCCGATAGCGGGAGGCTCTGAGCAGTTCTTC.

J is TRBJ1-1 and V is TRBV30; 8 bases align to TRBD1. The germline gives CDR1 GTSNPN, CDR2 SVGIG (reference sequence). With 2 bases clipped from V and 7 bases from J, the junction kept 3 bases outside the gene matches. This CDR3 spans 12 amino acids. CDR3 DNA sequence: TGTGCCTGGAGTTCCAGGGGGCTTGAAGCTTTCTTT. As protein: CAWSSRGLEAFF.

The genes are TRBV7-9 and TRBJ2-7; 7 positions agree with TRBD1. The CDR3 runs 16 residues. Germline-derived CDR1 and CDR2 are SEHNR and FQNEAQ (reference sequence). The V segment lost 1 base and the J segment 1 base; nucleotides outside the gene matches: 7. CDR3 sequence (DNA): TGTGCCAGCAGCTTAGTCTATGGGACAGTTTCCTACGAGCAGTACTTC. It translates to CASSLVYGTVSYEQYF.